These 9 T cell receptor beta chains share one sample of origin, sequenced in a study of a mutant IDH1 vaccine in newly diagnosed glioma. Time point defined: week 23, last vaccination. Every vaccine dose comprised 300 ug of mutant IDH1 20-mer peptide plus topical imiquimod. These receptors are not linked to any known antigen. Here immunoSEQ multiplex PCR was the method, and the copy in TCRdb shows in-frame clones only, minus some. The sample consists of 10,000 to 11,000 clones, 88% of them appearing once. Sequencing was performed on PBMCs, taken from a glioma patient whose treatment included an IDH1 peptide vaccine. The receptors were gathered from a woman in her forties with glioma. Some clones in this sample may be carry-over from other donors' samples.

The chain carries TRBV7-8 and TRBJ2-7; possibly TRBD2 for D (5 bases). The V end lost 5 bases, the J end lost 0 bases, and 14 bases lay between the germline ends. Germline assignment: CDR1 SGHVS and CDR2 FQNEAQ. The CDR3 totals 15 residues. This CDR3 is CASSQSPGDSYEQYF. The CDR3 DNA reads TGTGCCAGCAGCCAAAGTCCCGGGGACTCCTACGAGCAGTACTTC.

The chain uses TRBV4-1 and TRBJ1-2, with D uncertain. Germline V gene lookup returns CDR1 MGHRA and CDR2 YSYEKL. The CDR3 loop spans 14 amino acids. The V end was cut by 1 base, the J end by 0 bases, with 6 bases between. The CDR3, as DNA: TGCGCCAGCAGCCAAGCAGTCCCTAACTATGGCTACACCTTC. The encoded protein is CASSQAVPNYGYTF.

The chain couples TRBV2 to TRBJ2-4; tentatively, D is TRBD1 or TRBD2 (5 bases each). This CDR3 region has 17 residues. Trimming stripped 5 bases from V and 2 bases from J, with 19 bases between. Germline V gene lookup returns CDR1 SNHLY and CDR2 FYNNEI. The CDR3 DNA follows: TGTGCCAGCAGTTGGCGTAGGGACCGGTCTTCCAAAAACATTCAGTACTTC. As protein: CASSWRRDRSSKNIQYF. The full variable domain, completed using reference TRBV2 and TRBJ2-4, is EPEVTQTPSHQVTQMGQEVILRCVPISNHLYFYWYRQILGQKVEFLVSFYNNEISEKSEIFDDQFSVERPDGSNFTLKIRSTKLEDSAMYFCASSWRRDRSSKNIQYFGAGTRLSVL.

The V gene is TRBV7-2, the J gene TRBJ2-7; 10 positions match TRBD2. This CDR3 comprises 16 residues. The germline V gene has CDR1 SGHTA and CDR2 FQGNSA. Unmatched junction bases numbered 9, after V lost 5 bases and J lost 2 bases. The CDR3 bases are TGTGCCAGCAGCCCTAGTAGGCTAGCGGGGGCCTACGAGCAGTACTTC. It encodes CASSPSRLAGAYEQYF.

The V and J genes are TRBV19 and TRBJ1-1; tentative D call: TRBD1 (6 bases). Germline lookup yields CDR1 LNHDA and CDR2 SQIVND (reference sequence). The V end lost 5 bases, the J end lost 5 bases, and 18 bases lay between the germline ends. CDR3 size: 15 residues. CDR3: CASSPQDRAETEAFF. The CDR3 DNA sequence: TGTGCCAGTAGTCCCCAGGACAGAGCCGAGACTGAAGCTTTCTTT.

The table lists this clone with a count of one. The chain combines TRBV29-1 with TRBJ2-7, with TRBD2 identical over 12 bases. This CDR3 spans 15 amino acids. Germline CDR1 is SQVTM and CDR2 is ANQGSEA. The trim removed 2 bases at V and 2 bases at J, leaving 4 bases unmatched. CDR3 sequence: CSVEHASGRAYEQYF. DNA of the CDR3: TGCAGCGTTGAACATGCTAGCGGGAGGGCCTACGAGCAGTACTTC.

The V gene is TRBV6-5, the J gene TRBJ1-1; possibly TRBD1 for D (5 bases). The germline gives CDR1 MNHEY, CDR2 SVGAGI. Trimming left V 2 bases short and J 1 base short, with 8 bases between. This CDR3 has 14 residues. Here the CDR3 DNA reads TGTGCCAGCAGTTACCGGGGCACGAACACTGAAGCTTTCTTT. It encodes CASSYRGTNTEAFF.

V usage is TRBV7-6 and J usage is TRBJ2-5; 10 bases are shared with TRBD2. Germline assignment: CDR1 SGHVS and CDR2 FNYEAQ. CDR3 size: 17 residues. V lost 3 bases and J lost 5; bases outside the gene matches: 12. The CDR3 loop is CASSLGRALAGGETQYF. As DNA, the CDR3 is TGTGCCAGCAGCTTGGGCCGAGCCTTAGCGGGGGGCGAGACCCAGTACTTC.

V and J are TRBV6-4 and TRBJ1-4; D remains unclear. The CDR3 has 13 amino acids. CDR1 is MRHNA, CDR2 SNTAGT, per germline. Between the trimmed V and J ends, which lost 3 bases and 12 bases, there was a span of 14 bases. Here the CDR3 reads CASSESVRTQLFF. The CDR3 bases are TGTGCCAGCAGTGAATCGGTGCGCACCCAACTGTTTTTT.